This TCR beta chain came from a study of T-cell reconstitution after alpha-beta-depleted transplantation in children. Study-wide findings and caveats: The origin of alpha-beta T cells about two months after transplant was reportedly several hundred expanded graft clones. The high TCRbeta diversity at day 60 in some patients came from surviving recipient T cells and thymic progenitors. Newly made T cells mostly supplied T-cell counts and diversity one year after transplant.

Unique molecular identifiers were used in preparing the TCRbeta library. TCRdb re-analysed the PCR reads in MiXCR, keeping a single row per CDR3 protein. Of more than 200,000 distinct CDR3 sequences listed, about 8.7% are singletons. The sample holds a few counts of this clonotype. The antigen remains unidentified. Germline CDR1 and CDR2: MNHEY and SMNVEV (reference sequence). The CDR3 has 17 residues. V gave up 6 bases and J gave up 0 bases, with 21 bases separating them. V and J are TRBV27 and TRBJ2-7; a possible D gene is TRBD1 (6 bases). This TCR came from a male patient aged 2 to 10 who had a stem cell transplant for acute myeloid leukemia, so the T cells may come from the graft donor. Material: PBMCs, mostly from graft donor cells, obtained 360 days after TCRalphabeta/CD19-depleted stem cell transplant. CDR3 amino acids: CASRPLGTLLSSYEQYF. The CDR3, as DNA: TGTGCCAGCAGACCACTCGGGACACTGTTATCCTCCTACGAGCAGTACTTC.